This T cell receptor beta chain was profiled in a study of blood T cell repertoires in COVID-19. As for the study in general: Sample material is recorded as cDNA or gDNA derived from T cells, B-cell-depleted T cells, or PBMCs.

Source study methods: Quantification of nucleated cells was approximated via reference gene primer amplification. Produced via immunoSEQ multiplex PCR; TCRdb's table is partial and in-frame only. V, J and clone size are those of that table, while D and trimming were read from the DNA. The sample has a few hundred thousand clones; over 75% are singletons. V lost 10 bases and J 0 bases, leaving 19 bases between the germline ends. This CDR3 comprises 15 residues. Germline V gene sequence: CDR1 MNHEY, CDR2 SMNVEV (reference sequence). J is TRBJ2-7 and V is TRBV27; D uncertain. The source material was PBMCs or T cells enriched from blood (not recorded which). This TCR came from a man in his forties in a cohort exposed to, infected with or recovered from COVID-19 (not recorded which). CDR3 DNA: TGTGCCACCAGCACGACGGGTCAGAGCTCCTACGAGCAGTACTTC. Translated: CATSTTGQSSYEQYF.